This T cell receptor (beta chain) was obtained from a study of shared clonotypes between healthy human individuals (dated by TCRdb to between 2020 and 2021). Context from the whole study: Three men and a couple of women, aged 18 to 49 years, made up the cohort. For each donor, CD4 naive and CD4 memory were each given three plates, CD8 naive was given two plates, and CD8 memory was given one plate. The study deeply sequenced blood TCR repertoires of several healthy adults to estimate repertoire size and the extent of clonotype sharing between individuals. Different laboratories and diverse techniques were used to prepare libraries and sequence TCR repertoires, to increase sequencing depth and limit assay-specific biases. Between about 0.85 and 8.9 billion PBMCs per donor were obtained by leukapheresis. Study-wide conclusions, independent of this receptor: Across several donors, around 5.4% of naive CD4, around 3.3% of naive CD8, roughly 2.2% of memory CD4, and about 0.44% of memory CD8 clonotypes were shared. The small number of donors limited the genetic and exposure-history diversity represented. Pairwise subsampling indicated that sequencing depth was expected to affect the degree of clonotype sharing among donors. Larger estimated clonotype richness was generally found for naive subsets than for memory subsets. Even with the large sequencing depth, rarefaction of the sorted-subset datasets indicated that sequencing was incomplete. Sampling was restricted to blood, and TCR repertoires in tissue are likely to differ from TCR repertoires in blood. Compared with non-shared clonotypes, clonotypes shared by all four sorted-subset donors had higher generation probabilities.

Donors were healthy HIV-negative adults with no recently reported acute infections or vaccinations. All donors were Caucasian adults living in Nashville, Tennessee, USA. Magnetic negative selection was used to enrich CD4+ T cells, after which naive cells were positively selected on CD45RA and the negative fraction became the memory subset. Blood was collected by leukapheresis, and PBMCs were isolated by Ficoll-Histopaque density gradient centrifugation and then cryopreserved in liquid nitrogen vapor phase. Purity and quantity of every magnetically sorted T cell population were checked by analytical flow cytometry. Genomic DNA was isolated from each sorted fraction and quantified by UV absorbance on a Nanodrop 2000c. With regard to this clone: This clone's antigen is unknown. The sample holds no much larger clone one base away, and base qualities are not on file.

Using the deep immunoSEQ assay, multiplex PCR amplified TCR CDR3 regions from genomic DNA. Extracted genomic DNA from each cell subset was spread evenly across all wells of several immunoSEQ 96-well plates, with each plate serving as a replicate. For sorted subsets, each replicate PCR was loaded with 200 ng genomic DNA, equivalent to about 33,000 T cell genomes. The purified libraries were quantified using a Qubit 3.0 fluorometer, sized with a Bioanalyzer 2100, and then quantified again using the KAPA Library Quantification kit. Each immunoSEQ 96-well plate was sequenced on its own single-read 150-cycle Illumina NextSeq 550 flow cell. As for how the authors treated the data: The immunoSEQ output contained only junctional sequences without quality scores, so filtering could not match that applied to full-length reads. Sequences were annotated with PyIR, a Python wrapper for IgBLAST v1.9, using IMGT germline references to assign V/J genes and CDR3. Reads were removed for weak V/J assignments (E-value above 1e-6), missing CDR3, stop codons, out-of-frame junctions, or ambiguous translated residues. V3J clonotypes were defined as sequences sharing an identical inferred V gene, J gene, and CDR3 amino acid sequence. To compute the percentage overlap between repertoires, the number of shared unique clonotypes was divided by the size of the smaller repertoire. Three approaches were used to assess repertoire richness: RTK rarefaction, the Chao1 estimator, and Recon v2.1 estimates of unobserved clonotypes. OLGA was used to compute generation probabilities for all TCRbeta clonotypes that the gDNA method yielded from four donors. TCRdb mirrors the immuneACCESS table, restricted to in-frame sequences. Some clones are absent from its copies; in checked studies, under half trace to an unresolved V gene, and the reason for the others is unknown. V, J and clone size reflect that table, while D and trimming were determined from the DNA. This sample has about 2.3 million clones in its table, and roughly 90% of those were observed once. The ten most abundant clones make up approximately 0.4% of the sample.

Including the terminal cysteine and phenylalanine, the CDR3 comprises 17 residues. Of all the DNA, just the CDR3 is kept, 51 bases in frame from base 1. CDR1 and CDR2, per the germline V gene (reference sequence), are SGHKS and YYEKEE. V is pared back by 4 bases and J by 0 bases, with 19 bases lying between the germline termini. The source of this sequence is a man younger than 35 in good health. Some clones in this sample may be carry-over from other donors' samples. Sequencing used naive CD4+ T cells from PBMCs. The cell subset or site label on this specimen signifies: CD45RA+ positively selected. The V and J genes are TRBV5-5 and TRBJ1-2, with TRBD1 tentatively as D gene (5 bases match). DNA sequence: TGTGCCAGCAGCCTCCTCTCGACAGCCGGCCCTAACTATGGCTACACCTTC. This codes for CASSLLSTAGPNYGYTF. The full variable domain, completed from the reference TRBV5-5 and TRBJ1-2 proteins outside the CDR3, reads DAGVTQSPTHLIKTRGQQVTLRCSPISGHKSVSWYQQVLGQGPQFIFQYYEKEERGRGNFPDRFSARQFPNYSSELNVNALLLGDSALYLCASSLLSTAGPNYGYTFGSGTRLTVV.